This TCR beta chain was documented in a study of T cell responses to AZD1222 COVID-19 vaccine. Points from the study as a whole: Sampled repertoires all dated from after the peak T cell response. At study baseline, merely six AZD1222 recipients were seropositive. Spike as a whole was targeted by vaccine-associated CD4 TCRs, dominant at 160-218 and 743-854.

About this clone: Its antigen remains unidentified.

Profiled with immunoSEQ multiplex PCR; TCRdb holds only in-frame clones, not every one. Among about 120,000 clones listed, roughly 92% were seen once. CDR3 length equals 16 residues. Per the germline V gene, CDR1 is ENHRY and CDR2 is SYGVKD. V was shortened by 2 bases and J by 5 bases, with 18 bases between the two germline ends. The source of this sequence is an adult who received the AZD1222 COVID-19 vaccine. Material: peripheral blood, obtained 28 days after the second AZD1222 dose. The chain couples TRBV10-3 to TRBJ1-2; a weak D match, TRBD1 (5 bases). In DNA form, the CDR3 reads TGTGCCATCAGTGAGATGGGACCTTCATTAAAGTATGGCTACACCTTC. Translated, it gives CAISEMGPSLKYGYTF.